The rows below give T cell receptor beta chains drawn from one sample of a study of tumor-infiltrating lymphocytes in glioblastoma multiforme. Via MiXCR, TCRdb re-called the multiplex PCR reads, giving one row per CDR3 protein. The sample yields tens of thousands of distinct CDR3 sequences, under 70% seen once. The sequencing sample was made of brain tumor tissue. These receptors came from a male donor with glioblastoma. Both conserved end residues are part of each CDR3. The order of the fields is J gene, clone size, D gene, V gene, CDR3 protein, CDR3 DNA. The D gene is left open where the match is weak. Expanded clones are given a class, and other clones once, few, many or no size at all.

TRBJ2-7	.	.	TRBV6-5	CAGSYAELGGGLEQYF	TGTGCCGGCAGTTACGCGGAACTTGGTGGGGGGCTCGAGCAGTACTTC
TRBJ2-7	few	.	TRBV28	CASRSSGAYEQYF	TGTGCCAGCAGAAGTTCAGGGGCCTACGAGCAGTACTTC
TRBJ2-2	.	.	TRBV6-5	CASCKGRTNTEELFF	TGTGCCAGCTGCAAGGGGAGGACGAACACCGAGGAGCTGTTTTTT
TRBJ2-5	.	.	TRBV10-3	CAIKESRKETQYF	TGCGCCATCAAGGAATCTCGGAAAGAGACCCAGTACTTC
TRBJ2-1	.	.	TRBV10-2	CASRAVLTNRFYNEQLF	TGCGCCAGCAGGGCGGTCTTGACTAACCGATTCTACAATGAGCAGTTGTTC
TRBJ1-2	.	.	TRBV29-1	CSVEVQRLRGYTF	TGCAGCGTTGAAGTTCAGCGCCTCCGTGGCTACACCTTC
TRBJ2-2	.	.	TRBV24-1	CATSKTGTEVGELFF	TGTGCCACCAGTAAAACAGGGACGGAGGTCGGGGAGCTGTTTTTT
TRBJ1-5	.	.	TRBV20-1	CTANPGHTNSSQPQHF	TGCACTGCTAATCCGGGACACACAAATAGCAGTCAGCCCCAGCATTTT
TRBJ1-1	many	TRBD1	TRBV28	CASSLMAGGTEAFF	TGTGCCAGCAGTTTAATGGCAGGGGGCACTGAAGCTTTCTTT
TRBJ1-6	.	.	TRBV20-1	CNARDHSSGTCDNSPLHF	TGCAATGCTAGAGATCACTCCTCCGGGACCTGTGATAATTCACCCCTCCACTTT
TRBJ1-2	.	.	TRBV6-1	CASGDGVGYGYTF	TGTGCCAGTGGAGATGGTGTTGGGTATGGCTACACCTTC
TRBJ2-1	.	.	TRBV5-6	CASSIFKGDSNEQFF	TGTGCCAGTAGCATCTTTAAGGGAGATAGCAATGAGCAGTTCTTC
TRBJ2-5	.	.	TRBV20-1	CSASFGGSICGTQYF	TGCAGTGCTAGCTTTGGAGGGAGTATTTGTGGGACCCAGTATTTC
TRBJ2-7	.	.	TRBV10-3	CAISERVDSFYEQYF	TGTGCCATCAGTGAGAGGGTAGATAGCTTCTACGAGCAGTACTTC
TRBJ2-3	.	.	TRBV10-2	CASSGQGTQSDTQYF	TGCGCCAGCAGTGGCCAGGGAACTCAGTCAGATACGCAGTATTTT
TRBJ1-1	.	TRBD1	TRBV6-1	CDSSYRGNTEAFF	TGTGACAGCAGTTACAGGGGGAACACTGAAGCTTTCTTT
TRBJ2-7	many	.	TRBV20-1	CSARPDYSYEQYF	TGCAGTGCTAGGCCGGACTACTCCTACGAGCAGTACTTC
TRBJ1-1	.	.	TRBV7-9	CASSLWGTWNTEAFF	TGTGCCAGCAGCTTATGGGGGACATGGAACACTGAAGCTTTCTTT
TRBJ1-6	.	.	TRBV6-6	CASTHGLLNSPLHF	TGTGCCAGCACCCATGGACTGTTAAATTCACCCCTTCACTTT
TRBJ2-2	.	.	TRBV12-3/TRBV12-4	CASSPVAFNTGGLFF	TGTGCCAGCAGTCCCGTAGCATTTAACACCGGGGGGCTGTTTTTT
TRBJ2-3	.	.	TRBV29-1	CSVEVLADTDTQYF	TGCAGCGTTGAAGTATTAGCGGACACAGATACGCAGTATTTT
TRBJ2-7	large	.	TRBV11-3	CASSLSMGYEQYF	TGTGCCAGCAGCCTATCCATGGGTTACGAGCAGTACTTC
TRBJ1-2	many	.	TRBV5-1	CASSIDGRLGYTF	TGCGCCAGCAGCATCGACGGAAGATTGGGCTACACCTTC
TRBJ1-5	.	.	TRBV6-1	CASSDLALSTDTQHF	TGTGCCAGCAGTGATCTGGCCCTTAGCACAGATACACAGCATTTT
TRBJ1-2	.	TRBD1	TRBV5-4	CASNTGGSGYGYTF	TGTGCCAGCAACACAGGGGGCTCGGGCTATGGCTACACCTTC
TRBJ2-3	few	TRBD2	TRBV5-1	CASSWGLAGDTQYF	TGCGCCAGCAGCTGGGGACTAGCGGGAGATACGCAGTATTTT
TRBJ1-1	.	.	TRBV6-5	CASSNILANTEAFF	TGTGCCAGCAGCAATATCCTTGCGAACACTGAAGCTTTCTTT
TRBJ2-3	.	.	TRBV6-5	CACSLGPPTYTQYF	TGTGCCTGCAGTTTAGGACCTCCTACATATACGCAGTATTTT
TRBJ2-7	.	TRBD2	TRBV6-1	CAGLLGLAGNEQYF	TGTGCCGGCTTACTTGGGTTAGCGGGAAACGAGCAGTACTTC
TRBJ1-1	medium-sized	TRBD1	TRBV29-1	CSVENAGTARKAFF	TGCAGCGTTGAAAACGCCGGGACAGCCAGGAAAGCTTTCTTT
TRBJ1-4	many	TRBD1	TRBV28	CASSPRQGVLEKLFF	TGTGCCAGCAGTCCCAGACAGGGGGTCCTTGAAAAACTGTTTTTT
TRBJ2-7	.	.	TRBV29-1	CSVDTPKGTYYEQYF	TGCAGCGTTGATACCCCCAAGGGGACTTACTACGAGCAGTATTTC
TRBJ2-5	few	.	TRBV20-1	CSAREGGSRETQYF	TGCAGTGCTAGAGAGGGGGGATCTAGAGAGACCCAGTACTTC
TRBJ1-2	few	.	TRBV7-9	CASSLGFGYTF	TGTGCCAGCAGCTTAGGGTTTGGCTACACCTTC
TRBJ2-3	many	.	TRBV29-1	CSAKTGLLGTDTQYF	TGCAGCGCCAAAACGGGGCTTCTAGGCACAGATACGCAGTATTTT
TRBJ2-1	.	TRBD1	TRBV6-1	CTSSELDRGPYSEQFF	TGTACCAGCAGTGAACTGGACAGGGGCCCTTACAGTGAGCAATTCTTC
TRBJ1-1	.	TRBD1	TRBV20-1	CNAPTGTGGTNEAFF	TGCAATGCTCCCACCGGGACAGGGGGGACAAATGAAGCTTTCTTT
TRBJ1-5	many	.	TRBV28	CASSSRQPNQPQHF	TGTGCCAGCAGTTCCCGACAGCCTAATCAGCCCCAGCATTTT
TRBJ2-2	.	TRBD2	TRBV10-1	CASNEMASGRAGELFF	TGCGCTAGCAATGAAATGGCTAGCGGGAGGGCCGGGGAGCTTTTTTTT
TRBJ2-3	many	TRBD2	TRBV20-1	CSAPIGTSSTDTQYF	TGCAGTGCCCCGATTGGGACTAGCAGCACAGATACGCAGTATTTT